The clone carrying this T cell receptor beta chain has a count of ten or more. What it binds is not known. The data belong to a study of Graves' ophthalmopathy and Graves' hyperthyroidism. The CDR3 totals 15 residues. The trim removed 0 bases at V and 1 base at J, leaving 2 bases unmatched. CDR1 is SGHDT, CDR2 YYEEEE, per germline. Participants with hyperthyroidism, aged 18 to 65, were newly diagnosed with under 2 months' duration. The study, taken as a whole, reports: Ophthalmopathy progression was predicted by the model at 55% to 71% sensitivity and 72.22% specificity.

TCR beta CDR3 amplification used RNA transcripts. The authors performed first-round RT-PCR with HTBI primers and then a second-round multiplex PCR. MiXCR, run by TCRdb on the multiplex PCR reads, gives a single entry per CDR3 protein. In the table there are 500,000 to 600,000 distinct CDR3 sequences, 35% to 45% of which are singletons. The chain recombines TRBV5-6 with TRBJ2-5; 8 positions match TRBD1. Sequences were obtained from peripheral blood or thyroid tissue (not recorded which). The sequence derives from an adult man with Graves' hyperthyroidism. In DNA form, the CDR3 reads TGTGCCAGCAGCTTGGACAGGGGGTTCCAAGAGACCCAGTACTTC. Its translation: CASSLDRGFQETQYF.